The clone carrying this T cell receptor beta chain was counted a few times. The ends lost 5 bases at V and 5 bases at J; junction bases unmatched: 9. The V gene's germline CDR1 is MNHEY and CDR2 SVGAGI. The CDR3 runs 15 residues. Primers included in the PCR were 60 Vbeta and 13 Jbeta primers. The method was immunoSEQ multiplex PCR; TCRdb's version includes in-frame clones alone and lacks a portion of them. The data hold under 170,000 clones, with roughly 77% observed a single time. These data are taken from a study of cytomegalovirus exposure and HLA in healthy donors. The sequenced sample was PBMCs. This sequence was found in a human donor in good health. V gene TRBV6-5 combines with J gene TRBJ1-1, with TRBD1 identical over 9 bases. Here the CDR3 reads CASSTWTGVETEAFF. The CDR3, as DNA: TGTGCCAGCAGTACTTGGACAGGGGTAGAGACTGAAGCTTTCTTT.